The sequence of this T cell receptor (beta chain) was determined in a study of T cell responses to AZD1222 COVID-19 vaccine. Sequencing used immunoSEQ multiplex PCR; TCRdb keeps in-frame clones, though not all of them. This sample carries 130,000 to 150,000 clones, 75% to 95% of them seen once, and the ten largest clones take more than 1.2%. Germline V gives CDR1 LNHDA, CDR2 SQIVND (reference sequence). V shed 3 bases and J shed 4 bases, with 12 bases lying between them. The CDR3 spans 14 residues. Overall study findings and caveats: Regions 160-218 and 743-854 held dominance among vaccine-associated CD4 TCRs, which spanned spike. Females made up more of the donors, who were largely white British, and clonal diversity may have come out too low. At baseline, seropositivity was found in only six or seven AZD1222 recipients.

With regard to this clone: Its antigen is not identified.

The clonotype comes from an adult in good health. The sample was peripheral blood, taken on day 0 of AZD1222 vaccination. V usage is TRBV19 and J usage is TRBJ1-1; possibly TRBD1 for D (5 bases). This CDR3 is CASSIGGARTEAFF. CDR3 in DNA: TGTGCCAGTAGTATTGGAGGGGCGCGCACTGAAGCTTTCTTT.